A selection of T cell receptor beta chains follows, all from one sample in a study of T cell repertoires in cytomegalovirus infection. TCRdb independently ran MiXCR on the reads; one entry per CDR3 protein. This table has roughly 230,000 distinct CDR3 sequences, about 20% appearing once. Sequences were obtained from CD8+ T cells from PBMCs. The receptors were gathered from a human donor in good health (CMV status not recorded). Some clones in this sample may be carry-over from other donors' samples. The conserved cysteine and the conserved F or W are not part of the CDR3 here. Each record gives: J gene, clone size, V gene, CDR3 protein. Expanded clones are given a class, and other clones once, few, many or no size at all.

j_gene: TRBJ2-1; abundance: few; v_gene: TRBV27; CDR3aa: ASASGGAVNEQF
j_gene: TRBJ1-1; abundance: few; v_gene: TRBV7-9; CDR3aa: ASSLEGFGTEAF
j_gene: TRBJ1-2; abundance: few; v_gene: TRBV6-1; CDR3aa: ASSPRLGQGTYGYT
j_gene: TRBJ1-1; abundance: .; v_gene: TRBV27; CDR3aa: ASRRDAEAF
j_gene: TRBJ2-3; abundance: many; v_gene: TRBV7-9; CDR3aa: ASSPPWRPYTDTQY
j_gene: TRBJ2-5; abundance: .; v_gene: TRBV5-1; CDR3aa: ASSMSTGGLSLRETQY
j_gene: TRBJ2-5; abundance: .; v_gene: TRBV6-6; CDR3aa: ASSYSRDRGYETQY
j_gene: TRBJ1-1; abundance: few; v_gene: TRBV7-9; CDR3aa: ASRSTGANTEAF
j_gene: TRBJ2-3; abundance: many; v_gene: TRBV10-3; CDR3aa: AISESFADTDTQY
j_gene: TRBJ2-1; abundance: many; v_gene: TRBV27; CDR3aa: ASSFGVYNEQF
j_gene: TRBJ2-6; abundance: .; v_gene: TRBV12-3/TRBV12-4; CDR3aa: ASSPTGTGANVLT
j_gene: TRBJ2-3; abundance: many; v_gene: TRBV7-8; CDR3aa: ASSLMRGGTDTQY